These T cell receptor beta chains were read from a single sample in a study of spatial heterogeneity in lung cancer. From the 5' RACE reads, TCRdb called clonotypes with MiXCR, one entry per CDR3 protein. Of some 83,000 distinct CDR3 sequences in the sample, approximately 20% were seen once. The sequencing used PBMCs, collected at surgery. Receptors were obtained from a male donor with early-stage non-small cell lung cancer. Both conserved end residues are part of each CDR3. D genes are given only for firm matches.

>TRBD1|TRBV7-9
CASSSLDRAYGYTF
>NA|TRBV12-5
CASGLTRHNEQFF
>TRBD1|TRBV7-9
CASSLGQGSLAKNIQYF
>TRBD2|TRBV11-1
CASGPRGLAGYEQYF
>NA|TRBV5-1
CASSLAGLRETQYF
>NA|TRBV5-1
CASSTAGETNEKLFF
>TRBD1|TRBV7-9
CASSKDRARQETQYF
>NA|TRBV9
CASSGRGPSYNEQFF
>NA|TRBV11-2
CASSPRETQYF
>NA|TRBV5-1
CASSSAGDNNQPQHF
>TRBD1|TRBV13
CASSPRQGGGEQYF
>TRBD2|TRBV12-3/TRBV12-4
CASSHSWTSGPSSYNEQFF
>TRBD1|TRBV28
CASNAPGTGNHEQYF
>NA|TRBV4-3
CASSQDTRFFSGANVLTF
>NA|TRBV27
CASSSRSTQPQHF
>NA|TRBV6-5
CASISRVPDNQPQHF
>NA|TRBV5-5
CASSLTGYSYNEQFF
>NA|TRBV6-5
CASSPSLSGNTIYF
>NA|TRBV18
CASSPGENLQYF
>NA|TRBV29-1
CSVDDAGEQFF
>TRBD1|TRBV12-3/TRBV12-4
CASTTGAVGTQYF
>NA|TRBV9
CASSVRPNTEAFF
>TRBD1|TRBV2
CASSLQGWTEAFF
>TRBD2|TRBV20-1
CSATFTSGAYNEQFF
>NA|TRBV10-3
CALGWGSPFAKNIQYF
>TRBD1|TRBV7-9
CASSPDRGEDTIYF
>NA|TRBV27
CASSLAAGLGTEAFF
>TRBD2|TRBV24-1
CATRAGGRVTDTQYF
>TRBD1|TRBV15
CATRVDRVSNQPQHF
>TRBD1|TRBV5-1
CASRTLGQTGYGYTF
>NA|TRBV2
CASTEYAARREQFF
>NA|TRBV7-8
CASSPDGGIDTQYF